What follows are 9 T cell receptor beta chains derived from one specimen sequenced in a study of CD8+CD57+ T cells in acquired aplastic anemia listed by TCRdb under 2018. Instrument on record: Illumina HiSeq 2000. TCR beta VDJ combination and CDR3 sequence profiling used genomic DNA as the template. Using fastp trimming at Q25 and MiXCR clonotype assembly, TCRdb reanalyzed the public sequencing data and kept in-frame beta chains. Every entry covers one CDR3 protein and lists the most common genes and DNA from its rows. In this sample the table shows about 160,000 distinct CDR3 sequences, about 48% of which occur a single time. The ten largest clonotypes hold approximately 1% of the sample. The sequencing sample was made of sorted CD4+, CD8+, or CD8+CD57+ T cells (not recorded which) from PBMCs. The receptors derive from a human donor in good health.

A few counts support this clonotype. The genes are TRBV6-5 and TRBJ2-2; perhaps TRBD1 as D (5 bases). The CDR3 contains 14 residues. V shed 4 bases and J shed 2 bases, with 8 bases lying between them. Germline V lookup: CDR1 MNHEY, CDR2 SVGAGI. The CDR3 loop reads CASSFRENTGELFF. Here the CDR3 DNA reads TGTGCCAGCAGTTTCAGGGAAAACACCGGGGAGCTGTTTTTT.

This clonotype was counted many times. The genes are TRBV12-3 or TRBV12-4 and TRBJ1-2; D gene ambiguous. The CDR3 covers 12 residues. The V gene lost 3 bases and the J gene lost 7 bases, with 9 bases spanning the gap. CDR3 protein: CASSFGPIGYTF. The CDR3 DNA follows: TGTGCCAGCAGTTTTGGGCCGATTGGCTACACCTTC.

Ten or more counts support this clonotype. This chain connects TRBV20-1 to TRBJ1-5; TRBD1 agrees at 8 bases. With 1 base clipped from V and 0 bases from J, the junction kept 5 bases outside the gene matches. The CDR3 is 16 residues long. Germline CDR1 reads DFQATT; CDR2 reads SNEGSKA (reference sequence). The CDR3 sequence is CSARGTGINSNQPQHF. As DNA, the CDR3 is TGCAGTGCTAGAGGGACAGGGATCAATAGCAATCAGCCCCAGCATTTT.

This clonotype was detected ten times or more. The CDR3 bases are TGTGCCAGTAGGGTCTCTGCAACTAATGAAAAACTGTTTTTT. Its translation is CASRVSATNEKLFF. The rearrangement uses TRBV19 and TRBJ1-4; D uncertain. Germline CDR1 is LNHDA and CDR2 is SQIVND (reference sequence). V was trimmed by 6 bases and J by 0 bases, leaving 8 bases between them. The CDR3 consists of 14 residues.

This clonotype has just one count. The junction departs from the called germline gene at one end, perhaps through a read error. This chain connects TRBV2 to TRBJ2-2, with D perhaps being TRBD1 or TRBD2 (5 bases each). The CDR3 spans 12 residues. Germline V CDR1 and CDR2: SNHLY, FYNNEI. The CDR3 bases are TGTGCCAGCAAATTGGATGTAGGGGAGCTGCTTTTT. Amino acids: CASKLDVGELLF.

This clonotype was seen at least ten times. The chain couples TRBV12-5 to TRBJ2-7; 8 nucleotides align to TRBD1. The CDR3 loop spans 13 amino acids. Germline values: CDR1 LGHNT, CDR2 FRNRAP. Unmatched junction bases numbered 4, after V lost 9 bases and J lost 0 bases. The CDR3 loop reads CASRGLSSYEQYF. DNA of the CDR3: TGTGCTAGCAGGGGGCTCAGCTCCTACGAGCAGTACTTC.

This clonotype was observed at least ten times. The rearrangement links TRBV4-1 to TRBJ1-2; D perhaps matches TRBD1 (6 bases). The germline gives CDR1 MGHRA, CDR2 YSYEKL. The CDR3 loop spans 12 amino acids. Trimming took 6 bases from V and 5 from J, leaving 10 bases between them. CDR3 amino acids: CASRGDIYGYTF. For the CDR3, the DNA is TGCGCCAGCAGGGGGGACATTTATGGCTACACCTTC.

This clonotype was recorded a few times. J is TRBJ2-2 and V is TRBV11-2, with no clear D. Per the germline V gene, CDR1 is SGHAT and CDR2 is FQNNGV. The V gene lost 0 bases and the J gene lost 4 bases, with 6 bases spanning the gap. This CDR3 is 14 amino acids long. CDR3 DNA: TGTGCCAGCAGCTTAGAATTAAGCACCGGGGAGCTGTTTTTT. Translating gives CASSLELSTGELFF.

There are many counts of this clonotype. J is TRBJ1-1 and V is TRBV10-3, with 9 bases lining up with TRBD1. CDR3 size: 14 residues. V was pared by 3 bases and J by 4 bases, with 3 bases of the junction left unmatched. Germline V gene data show CDR1 as ENHRY and CDR2 as SYGVKD. In DNA, the CDR3 is TGTGCCATCAGTGACGGACAGGGGACCACTGAAGCTTTCTTT. This sequence encodes CAISDGQGTTEAFF.